The 25 T cell receptor beta chains below come from one sample, sequenced in a study of vaccination and CD4 T cells after COVID-19. With the Oncomine TCR Beta short-read assay, DNA from cultured CD4+ T cells was sequenced. One entry per CDR3 protein, called by TCRdb with MiXCR from the PCR reads. The sample consists of about 3,900 distinct CDR3 sequences, roughly 19% of them appearing once. No antigens are known for them. Treatment indicated: roughly 10-day PBMC culture with coronavirus spike peptide pools or control peptides (ViraFEST assay). The sequencing input was CD4+ T cells from blood, cultured in vitro. These receptors were collected from a human donor who had recovered from COVID-19.

This chain links TRBV20-1 with TRBJ2-7, with TRBD1 identical over 8 bases. The CDR3 is 14 residues long. Germline values: CDR1 DFQATT, CDR2 SNEGSKA (reference sequence). J gave up 0 bases and V 7 bases, and 8 bases lay outside the gene matches. The CDR3 here is CSVNRQGSSYEQYF. CDR3 sequence (DNA): TGCAGTGTCAATCGACAGGGGAGCTCCTACGAGCAGTACTTC.

The genes are TRBV9 and TRBJ2-7; tentatively, D is TRBD2 (5 bases). V lost 2 bases and J lost 1, with 13 bases in between. The CDR3 runs to 15 residues. The germline V gene has CDR1 SGDLS and CDR2 YYNGEE. The CDR3 here is CASSVDWSTSYEQYF. Written as DNA, the CDR3 is TGTGCCAGCAGCGTGGACTGGTCGACTTCCTACGAGCAGTACTTC.

The V and J genes are TRBV5-1 and TRBJ2-3; D uncertain. Deletions cut 0 bases from V and 1 base from J, with 15 bases between. CDR1 SGHRS and CDR2 YFSETQ come from the germline V gene. This CDR3 is built from 17 residues. This CDR3 is CASSLGLKPRGTDTQYF. CDR3 nucleotides: TGCGCCAGCAGCTTGGGTTTGAAACCCCGCGGCACAGATACGCAGTATTTT. Supplemented by reference TRBV5-1 and TRBJ2-3, the full variable domain reads KAGVTQTPRYLIKTRGQQVTLSCSPISGHRSVSWYQQTPGQGLQFLFEYFSETQRNKGNFPGRFSGRQFSNSRSEMNVSTLELGDSALYLCASSLGLKPRGTDTQYFGPGTRLTVL.

V and J are TRBV27 and TRBJ1-4; a weak D match, TRBD1 (6 bases). The CDR3 length is 16 residues. From germline, CDR1 is MNHEY and CDR2 SMNVEV (reference sequence). Trimming removed 6 bases from V and 4 bases from J, with 18 bases in between. CDR3 sequence (DNA): TGTGCCAGCAGCCCTTCCGCCAGGGGATATAATGAAAAACTGTTTTTT. It codes for CASSPSARGYNEKLFF. The variable domain in full, with the rest retrieved from reference TRBV27 and TRBJ1-4, is EAQVTQNPRYLITVTGKKLTVTCSQNMNHEYMSWYRQDPGLGLRQIYYSMNVEVTDKGDVPEGYKVSRKEKRNFPLILESPSPNQTSLYFCASSPSARGYNEKLFFGSGTQLSVL.

The chain links TRBV7-9 to TRBJ1-2; D call uncertain. The germline V gene encodes CDR1 SEHNR and CDR2 FQNEAQ (reference sequence). V shed 3 bases and J shed 2 bases, with 13 bases lying between them. The CDR3 covers 15 residues. CDR3 DNA sequence: TGTGCCAGCAGCTTGGGTGGGGAGGTGAACTATGGCTACACCTTC. It specifies CASSLGGEVNYGYTF.

By its share, this clonotype is medium-sized. The chain couples TRBV7-9 to TRBJ2-3, with D possibly being TRBD2 (5 bases). Germline loops: CDR1 SEHNR, CDR2 FQNEAQ (reference sequence). The CDR3 spans 14 residues. Trimming removed 5 bases from V and 4 bases from J, with 13 bases in between. The CDR3 loop is CASSITGSPDTQYF. The CDR3 coding sequence is TGTGCCAGCAGCATTACGGGGTCACCAGATACGCAGTATTTT.

The chain links TRBV10-3 to TRBJ2-3; 7 nucleotides line up with TRBD2. Germline trimming cut 8 bases from V and 5 bases from J; bases unmatched to any gene: 13. The V gene's germline CDR1 is ENHRY and CDR2 SYGVKD. This CDR3 contains 15 residues. CDR3 in DNA: TGTGCCATCGGTCAAAAAGGTGGGGGGGGAGATACGCAGTATTTT. Translating it yields CAIGQKGGGGDTQYF.

The chain is built from TRBV15 and TRBJ2-7; D uncertain. Trimming took 2 bases from V and 2 from J, leaving 13 bases between them. Germline CDR1 reads LNHNV; CDR2 reads YYDKDF (reference sequence). CDR3 length: 15 amino acids. The CDR3 DNA reads TGTGCCACCAGCAGATTAGACCGCAGACCCTACGAGCAGTACTTC. This sequence encodes CATSRLDRRPYEQYF.

This chain links TRBV27 with TRBJ2-7, with D possibly TRBD1 on 6 matching bases. V was trimmed by 8 bases and J by 2 bases, leaving 16 bases between them. From germline, CDR1 is MNHEY and CDR2 SMNVEV (reference sequence). The CDR3 runs to 14 residues. The CDR3 DNA reads as TGTGCCAGCGGGCGGACAGTCCCCACCTACGAGCAGTACTTC. Its translation is CASGRTVPTYEQYF.

This clonotype is medium-sized by share. The CDR3 DNA is TGTGCCAGCAGTTTAGGCCTGGACAGGGAGGATACGCAGTATTTT. Translation gives CASSLGLDREDTQYF. The chain links TRBV12-3 or TRBV12-4 to TRBJ2-3, with 8 bases aligning to TRBD1. CDR3 size: 15 residues. The ends lost 1 base at V and 6 bases at J; junction bases unmatched: 6.

This clonotype came up a few times. One end of the junction is discordant with germline, which a read error may explain. CDR3 sequence (DNA): TGTGCCAGCAGCCGGGGGGGCAACGTCCTGACTTTC. The encoded protein is CASSRGGNVLTF. The rearrangement links TRBV27 to TRBJ2-6; 8 nucleotides agree with TRBD2. Germline lookup yields CDR1 MNHEY and CDR2 SMNVEV (reference sequence). The CDR3 contains 12 residues.

V gene TRBV10-1 combines with J gene TRBJ1-1; no firm D call. CDR3 size: 12 residues. Trimming left V 6 bases short and J 1 base short, with 6 bases between. Germline V gene data show CDR1 as WNHNN and CDR2 as SYGVQD (reference sequence). Here the CDR3 reads CASSSGNTEAFF. CDR3 nucleotides: TGCGCCAGCAGCTCGGGGAACACTGAAGCTTTCTTT.

The V gene is TRBV10-3, the J gene TRBJ2-7; possible D gene TRBD1, 6 bases. The CDR3 length is 14 residues. The V gene's germline CDR1 is ENHRY and CDR2 SYGVKD. V was trimmed by 4 bases and J by 0 bases, leaving 10 bases between them. The DNA for the CDR3 is TGTGCCATCAGTGGGGGGCGGAACTCCTACGAGCAGTACTTC. Amino acid sequence: CAISGGRNSYEQYF.

By share of the sample, this clonotype is medium-sized. This sequence joins TRBV20-1 and TRBJ1-3; the D is unclear. The CDR3 consists of 12 residues. Per the germline V gene, CDR1 is DFQATT and CDR2 is SNEGSKA (reference sequence). V dropped 6 bases and J dropped 4 bases, with 10 bases sitting between them. The CDR3 sequence: CSATVWGNTIYF. CDR3 in DNA: TGCAGTGCCACCGTTTGGGGAAACACCATATATTTT.

Within the sample, this clonotype is large. The chain joins TRBV28 to TRBJ1-3; D is unclear. Between the trimmed V and J ends, which lost 8 bases and 4 bases, there was a span of 6 bases. The CDR3 has 11 amino acids. The germline V gene encodes CDR1 MDHEN and CDR2 SYDVKM. As DNA, the CDR3 is TGTGCCAGCGGGGAGGGAAACACCATATATTTT. Residues: CASGEGNTIYF. The full variable domain, rest sourced from reference TRBV28 and TRBJ1-3, is DVKVTQSSRYLVKRTGEKVFLECVQDMDHENMFWYRQDPGLGLRLIYFSYDVKMKEKGDIPEGYSVSREKKERFSLILESASTNQTSMYLCASGEGNTIYFGEGSWLTVV.

The chain couples TRBV5-1 to TRBJ2-7; the match to TRBD2 covers 7 bases. J was trimmed by 5 bases and V by 0 bases; bases with no gene match: 5. Per germline, CDR1 SGHRS and CDR2 YFSETQ. The CDR3 runs to 14 residues. As DNA, the CDR3 is TGCGCCAGCAGCTTGGATAGGGAGGGTGACGAGCAGTACTTC. It encodes CASSLDREGDEQYF.

The chain couples TRBV5-6 to TRBJ1-4; possible D gene TRBD1, 6 bases. The V end was cut by 4 bases, the J end by 3 bases, with 19 bases between. The CDR3 totals 17 residues. Per the germline V gene, CDR1 is SGHDT and CDR2 is YYEEEE. The CDR3: CASSVRAQGKANEKLFF. Here the CDR3 DNA reads TGTGCCAGCAGCGTACGGGCTCAGGGGAAGGCTAATGAAAAACTGTTTTTT.

The rearrangement uses TRBV6-1 and TRBJ1-1, with TRBD1 matching over 12 bases. The CDR3 has 18 residues. The V and J ends lost 3 bases and 7 bases, in that order; junction bases with no gene match: 15. Germline CDR1 reads MNHNS; CDR2 reads SASEGT. The CDR3 sequence: CASSDPRRGQGAIGEAFF. As DNA, the CDR3 is TGTGCCAGCAGTGACCCGCGGCGGGGACAGGGGGCAATTGGTGAAGCTTTCTTT.

This clonotype appeared a few times. This chain joins TRBV6-1 and TRBJ2-3, with D perhaps being TRBD1 or TRBD2 (6 bases each). Trimming cost V 11 bases and J 1 base, with 16 bases left between them. CDR3 size: 14 residues. Germline V CDR1 and CDR2: MNHNS, SASEGT. The CDR3: CAVRGAQGTDTQYF. The CDR3 DNA reads TGTGCCGTGAGGGGGGCGCAAGGCACAGATACGCAGTATTTT.

The genes are TRBV30 and TRBJ1-6; TRBD1 matches 8 bases. CDR3 length: 14 residues. The V and J ends lost 2 bases and 6 bases, in that order; junction bases with no gene match: 3. Germline V gives CDR1 GTSNPN, CDR2 SVGIG (reference sequence). The CDR3 region is CAWSQDRVNSPLHF. The CDR3 DNA follows: TGTGCCTGGAGTCAGGACAGGGTTAATTCACCCCTCCACTTT. The full variable domain, its missing parts supplied by reference TRBV30 and TRBJ1-6, is SQTIHQWPATLVQPVGSPLSLECTVEGTSNPNLYWYRQAAGRGLQLLFYSVGIGQISSEVPQNLSASRPQDRQFILSSKKLLLSDSGFYLCAWSQDRVNSPLHFGNGTRLTVT.

This clonotype has only a few counts. The V call is TRBV5-1, the J call TRBJ1-2; 11 bases are shared with TRBD1. CDR1 and CDR2 from the germline V gene are SGHRS and YFSETQ. The CDR3 is 17 amino acids. The V and J ends lost 4 bases and 4 bases, in that order; junction bases with no gene match: 12. The CDR3 here is CASSPSPGTGGIYGYTF. The CDR3 DNA reads TGCGCCAGCAGCCCAAGTCCCGGGACAGGGGGGATCTATGGCTACACCTTC.

In its sample, this clonotype was seen a few times. This rearrangement joins TRBV12-5 to TRBJ2-5; unclear D gene. The CDR3 covers 13 residues. CDR1 and CDR2 (germline): LGHNT, FRNRAP. The V end lost 7 bases, the J end lost 4 bases, and 13 bases lay between the germline ends. The CDR3: CASAPEPGETQYF. The CDR3 bases are TGTGCTAGTGCCCCTGAGCCTGGAGAGACCCAGTACTTC.

The V call is TRBV20-1, the J call TRBJ1-2, with TRBD1 matching over 9 bases. The germline CDR1 and CDR2 sequences are DFQATT and SNEGSKA (reference sequence). Trimming took 4 bases from V and 5 from J; bases not matched to a gene: 5. There are 13 residues in the CDR3. CDR3 coding DNA: TGCAGTGCTACCACCGGGACAGGGTATGGCTACACCTTC. Its protein is CSATTGTGYGYTF.

The chain joins TRBV9 to TRBJ2-1, with TRBD2 identical over 9 bases. The V and J ends lost 0 bases and 7 bases, in that order; junction bases with no gene match: 8. CDR1 is SGDLS and CDR2 is YYNGEE in the germline V gene. The length of the CDR3 is 16 residues. The CDR3, as DNA: TGTGCCAGCAGCGTAGACAGCGGGGGGACGGGGAATGAGCAGTTCTTC. It encodes CASSVDSGGTGNEQFF. The full variable domain, in which reference TRBV9 and TRBJ2-1 provide the parts outside the CDR3, is DSGVTQTPKHLITATGQRVTLRCSPRSGDLSVYWYQQSLDQGLQFLIQYYNGEERAKGNILERFSAQQFPDLHSELNLSSLELGDSALYFCASSVDSGGTGNEQFFGPGTRLTVL.

The V and J genes are TRBV5-1 and TRBJ1-6; 7 bases agree with TRBD1. The germline gives CDR1 SGHRS, CDR2 YFSETQ. The trim removed 1 base at V and 7 bases at J, leaving 2 bases unmatched. The CDR3 has 14 residues. CDR3 bases: TGCGCCAGCAGCTTGACAGGGGAAAATTCACCCCTCCACTTT. Its protein is CASSLTGENSPLHF.